This TCR beta chain is drawn from a study of cytomegalovirus exposure and HLA in healthy donors. At the level of the study: There were fewer than 130 million unique TCR beta sequences, drawn from approximately 180 million T cells, in an earlier analysis. General observations from the study: With DRB1 most and HLA-C fewest, TCR association rates differed between HLA loci in a later analysis. In a later analysis, common viral pathogens appeared linked to several of the most significant clusters. Across donors, presence/absence analyses took sequencing depth to be roughly uniform.

Comments on this clone: The antigen is unknown.

The germline V gene has CDR1 SGHRS and CDR2 YFSETQ. The J segment lost 5 bases and the V segment lost 4 bases, leaving 8 bases of the junction unmatched. The CDR3 consists of 15 residues. 60 Vbeta and 13 Jbeta primers were used in PCR. Method: immunoSEQ multiplex PCR; TCRdb's copy keeps in-frame clones and lacks some. The repertoire consists of 150,000 to 200,000 clones, with approximately 9.5% occurring once and the leading ten covering 1% to 1.5%. The V gene is TRBV5-1, the J gene TRBJ2-2; TRBD1 matches at 7 bases. This receptor was obtained from a woman in her twenties or thirties in good health and CMV-seropositive. Sequencing used PBMCs. CDR3 sequence (DNA): TGCGCCAGCAGCCCCGGGACAGCAACTACCGGGGAGCTGTTTTTT. This codes for CASSPGTATTGELFF.